Listed below are T cell receptor beta chains from one sample, sequenced in a study of blood T cell repertoires in COVID-19. This table comes from immunoSEQ multiplex PCR, and its TCRdb copy is limited to in-frame clones, with some not included. The table lists tens of thousands of clones, about 90% of them singletons. Input material: peripheral blood. These receptors came from a man between 50 and 59 years old with active COVID-19. Both conserved end residues are part of each CDR3. A D gene is named only where the DNA matches it firmly. Size values are once, few and many counts, or a class for expanded clones, and some rows have none.

j_call v_call clone_size cdr3_length d_call cdr3_nt cdr3_aa
TRBJ2-2 TRBV7-2 . 14 . TGTGCCAGCAGCCCTCCAGAGAACACCGGGGAGCTGTTTTTT CASSPPENTGELFF
TRBJ2-7 TRBV6-2/TRBV6-3 . 14 TRBD1 TGTGCCAGCAGTTACCGGACAGGGTCTTACGAGCAGTACTTC CASSYRTGSYEQYF
TRBJ2-2 TRBV6-2/TRBV6-3 once 14 TRBD2 TGTGCCAGCACCCCAAGGCTAGCGGCCGGGGAGCTGTTTTTT CASTPRLAAGELFF
TRBJ2-1 TRBV19 . 13 . TGTGCCAGTAGTATAACGGCAGGAAATGAGCAGTTCTTC CASSITAGNEQFF
TRBJ2-2 TRBV2 . 21 TRBD2 TGTGCCAGCAGTGAAGCGATTATTAGGCTAGCGGGAGGTTCCAACACCGGGGAGCTGTTTTTT CASSEAIIRLAGGSNTGELFF
TRBJ2-5 TRBV19 . 14 TRBD2 TGTGCCAGTACCCCGGGGGGGAGCCAAGAGACCCAGTACTTC CASTPGGSQETQYF
TRBJ2-7 TRBV5-8 . 15 TRBD1 TGTGCCAGCAGCTTCCTCAGGGGGCAATCCTACGAGCAGTACTTC CASSFLRGQSYEQYF
TRBJ2-3 TRBV15 few 16 . TGTGCCACCAGCAAGACATATATTGATAGCACAGATACGCAGTATTTT CATSKTYIDSTDTQYF
TRBJ1-5 TRBV5-6 . 15 . TGTGCCAGCAGCTTGGGGGGGCATAGCAATCAGCCCCAGCATTTT CASSLGGHSNQPQHF
TRBJ2-3 TRBV19 . 15 TRBD2 TGTGCCAGTATCCGTAGCGGGGGGGCCCCAGATACGCAGTATTTT CASIRSGGAPDTQYF
TRBJ2-1 TRBV7-2 few 15 TRBD1 TGTGCCAGCAGCTTAGAGGGACAGGGGTACAATGAGCAGTTCTTC CASSLEGQGYNEQFF
TRBJ1-1 TRBV19 few 16 TRBD1 TGTGCCAGTAGTATATACGGACAGGATGCATACACTGAAGCTTTCTTT CASSIYGQDAYTEAFF
TRBJ2-5 TRBV5-1 . 18 . TGCGCCAGCAGCCGTTTGGGCTGGGGCGCTGAGGCTCAAGAGACCCAGTACTTC CASSRLGWGAEAQETQYF
TRBJ2-4 TRBV28 . 14 . TGTGCCAGCAGTTTAGGAGGAGCCAAAAACATTCAGTACTTC CASSLGGAKNIQYF
TRBJ1-5 TRBV19 . 14 . TGTGCCAGTAGCGGACAGAAGGACAATCAGCCCCAGCATTTT CASSGQKDNQPQHF
TRBJ2-7 TRBV11-2 . 11 TRBD2 TGTGCCATCATTAGCGGGGACGAGCAGTACTTC CAIISGDEQYF
TRBJ1-2 TRBV6-1 . 17 TRBD1 TGTGCCAGCAGTGGGGACAGTCTGATATTTTTTAACTATGGCTACACCTTC CASSGDSLIFFNYGYTF
TRBJ1-2 TRBV20-1 . 15 TRBD1 TGCAGTGCTAGTCTGCCAGGGGGTTTAGCCTATGGCTACACCTTC CSASLPGGLAYGYTF
TRBJ2-4 TRBV19 . 14 . TGTGCCAGTAGTATGGGTGGGAGAGAAAACATTCAGTACTTC CASSMGGRENIQYF
TRBJ1-5 TRBV7-2 . 18 TRBD1 TGTGCCAGCAGCCAGGGGACAGGGGCTTCTTATAGCAATCAGCCCCAGCATTTT CASSQGTGASYSNQPQHF
TRBJ2-3 TRBV6-2/TRBV6-3 . 16 TRBD2 TGTGCCAGCAGTTACTCGGGCGCGGGAGGGGAGGATACGCAGTATTTT CASSYSGAGGEDTQYF
TRBJ1-1 TRBV6-2/TRBV6-3 . 15 TRBD1 TGTGCCAGCAGTTACGGCGGGACAGCCAACACTGAAGCTTTCTTT CASSYGGTANTEAFF
TRBJ1-1 TRBV7-9 . 14 . TGTGCCAGCAGCTTAGGGAGGGCGAACACTGAAGCTTTCTTT CASSLGRANTEAFF
TRBJ1-4 TRBV4-3 . 16 TRBD1 TGCGCCAGCAGCCAAACTAGGACAGGAGTTAATGAAAAACTGTTTTTT CASSQTRTGVNEKLFF
TRBJ2-2 TRBV5-5 . 14 . TGTGCCAGCTCGAACCTCGTCGGGACCGGGGAGCTGTTTTTT CASSNLVGTGELFF
TRBJ1-1 TRBV27 . 16 . TGTGCCAGCAGTCTCGACAGGAGGTTCATGAACACTGAAGCTTTCTTT CASSLDRRFMNTEAFF
TRBJ2-1 TRBV7-8 . 13 . TGTGCCAGCAGCTTAGAAGGCCCGGGGAGGCAGTTCTTC CASSLEGPGRQFF
TRBJ1-1 TRBV19 . 12 . TGTGCCAGCGCTCAGTTGAACACTGAAGCTTTCTTT CASAQLNTEAFF
TRBJ1-2 TRBV15 . 14 . TGTGCCACCAGCAGAGATGGGGCGGCCTATGGCTACACCTTC CATSRDGAAYGYTF
TRBJ2-3 TRBV21-1 . 17 . TGTGCCAGCAGCAATTTCCGGGGAGACCTCCCCACAGATACGCAGTATTTT CASSNFRGDLPTDTQYF
TRBJ2-5 TRBV7-2 . 15 TRBD1 TGTGCCAGCAGCCTTCAAGGGGGCGGCATAGAGACCCAGTACTTC CASSLQGGGIETQYF
TRBJ2-2 TRBV11-2 . 15 TRBD2 TGTGCCAGCAGACGACTAGCGGGAGTCTCCGGGGAGCTGTTTTTT CASRRLAGVSGELFF
TRBJ2-2 TRBV9 . 17 . TGTGCCAGCAGCGAGAATTCAGGGGAATGGGACACCGGGGAGCTGTTTTTT CASSENSGEWDTGELFF
TRBJ1-3 TRBV15 . 14 TRBD1 TGTGCCACCAGCAGAACCGGGACAGAGGGTCGTGAATATTTT CATSRTGTEGREYF
TRBJ1-2 TRBV7-8 . 16 . TGTGCCAGCAGCTTAGGGCGGGGGGGATTGGACTATGGCTACACCTTC CASSLGRGGLDYGYTF
TRBJ1-1 TRBV3-1/TRBV3-2 . 15 TRBD1 TGTGCCAGCAGCCAATACAGGACAGGTGGCACTGAAGCTTTCTTT CASSQYRTGGTEAFF
TRBJ1-5 TRBV5-1 . 15 . TGCGCCAGCAGCTTGGGTCAGGGGAGCAATCAGCCCCAGCATTTT CASSLGQGSNQPQHF
TRBJ1-2 TRBV28 . 15 TRBD1 TGTGCCAGCACCCGAGGGACAGGGGGGGGGTATGGCTACACCTTC CASTRGTGGGYGYTF
TRBJ2-7 TRBV28 . 15 TRBD2 TGTGCCAGCAGTCAGACTAGCGGGAATAACTACGAGCAGTACTTC CASSQTSGNNYEQYF
TRBJ2-5 TRBV7-7 few 15 TRBD2 TGTGCTAGCAGCTTTGGGGGGGTCGATGGAGAGACCCAGTACTTC CASSFGGVDGETQYF